Listed below are T cell receptor beta chains from one sample, sequenced in a study of shared clonotypes between healthy human individuals. The repertoire was sequenced with immunoSEQ multiplex PCR; TCRdb's copy has only in-frame clones and lacks some. The sample contains over a million clones, around 97% of which appear only once. The sample consisted of naive CD4+ T cells sorted from blood. The receptors were sampled from a man aged 25-45 years in good health. Both conserved end residues are part of each CDR3. D genes are given only for firm matches. Clone size is stated in some rows and not others, as once, few, many or a class when expanded.

size: NA; V: TRBV5-8; J: TRBJ2-7; D: NA; DNA: TGTGCCAGCAGCTTGAGCGGCCTGTACTCCTACGAGCAGTACTTC; CDR3: CASSLSGLYSYEQYF
size: NA; V: TRBV6-1; J: TRBJ2-3; D: TRBD2; DNA: TGTGCCAGCAAGAAGCGGGGGATGGATACGCAGTATTTT; CDR3: CASKKRGMDTQYF
size: NA; V: TRBV4-3; J: TRBJ2-6; D: TRBD2; DNA: TGCGCCAGCAGCCACGGACTAGCGGGAGGAAACTCTGGGGCCAACGTCCTGACTTTC; CDR3: CASSHGLAGGNSGANVLTF
size: few; V: TRBV5-4; J: TRBJ1-1; D: NA; DNA: TGTGCCAGCAGCCCGCAAGTCAGTGGAGCTTTCTTT; CDR3: CASSPQVSGAFF
size: NA; V: TRBV5-8; J: TRBJ2-7; D: NA; DNA: TGTGCCAGCAGCTTGAACGTATACGAGCAGTACTTC; CDR3: CASSLNVYEQYF
size: NA; V: TRBV13; J: TRBJ2-7; D: NA; DNA: TGTGCCAGCAGCTTCCTAGCTAGCTCCTACGAGCAGTACTTC; CDR3: CASSFLASSYEQYF
size: NA; V: TRBV5-1; J: TRBJ2-5; D: TRBD2; DNA: TGCGCCAGCAGCCCTGGACTAGTTGCAGAGACCCAGTACTTC; CDR3: CASSPGLVAETQYF
size: NA; V: TRBV6-6; J: TRBJ2-1; D: TRBD1; DNA: TGTGCCAGCAGTTACGTCGGGACAGGGGACAATGAGCAGTTCTTC; CDR3: CASSYVGTGDNEQFF
size: NA; V: TRBV7-9; J: TRBJ2-1; D: TRBD2; DNA: TGTGCCAGCAGCTTCCCAAGTCGGGGGGGACTAGTTGGCGATGAGCAGTTCTTC; CDR3: CASSFPSRGGLVGDEQFF
size: NA; V: TRBV29-1; J: TRBJ2-7; D: NA; DNA: TGCAGCGTCCTAGGGGACGGGGGATCGGGGTTCTCCTACGAGCAGTACTTC; CDR3: CSVLGDGGSGFSYEQYF
size: NA; V: TRBV11-3; J: TRBJ2-3; D: TRBD1; DNA: TGTGCCAGCAGCTCCACTCAGGGGGCTAGGCCAGATACGCAGTATTTT; CDR3: CASSSTQGARPDTQYF
size: NA; V: TRBV11-3; J: TRBJ2-2; D: TRBD2; DNA: TGTGCCAGCAGCTTAGCTTTAGCGGGAAGGACCGGGGAGCTGTTTTTT; CDR3: CASSLALAGRTGELFF
size: NA; V: TRBV5-1; J: TRBJ2-2; D: TRBD2; DNA: TGCGCCAGCAGCTGGGGGACTAGCGGGAGATCAGCGAACACCGGGGAGCTGTTTTTT; CDR3: CASSWGTSGRSANTGELFF
size: once; V: TRBV7-8; J: TRBJ2-1; D: NA; DNA: TGTGCCAGCAGCACCAGGGAAAGCTCCTACAATGAGCAGTTCTTC; CDR3: CASSTRESSYNEQFF
size: NA; V: TRBV28; J: TRBJ2-7; D: NA; DNA: TGTGCCAGCAGTTTCGCCAGAAACTACGAGCAGTACTTC; CDR3: CASSFARNYEQYF
size: NA; V: TRBV10-2; J: TRBJ1-1; D: TRBD1; DNA: TGCGCCAGCAGTGAGATAGGGGGCTCCTACACTGAAGCTTTCTTT; CDR3: CASSEIGGSYTEAFF